These 26 T cell receptor beta chains were sequenced from one sample in a study of T-cell memory formation after mild COVID-19. TCRdb passed the 5' RACE reads through MiXCR, listing each CDR3 protein once. The sample records under 250,000 distinct CDR3 sequences, roughly a tenth being singletons. The sequencing sample was made of PBMCs or a T cell subset sorted from them (not recorded which). The receptor source for this set is a young man who had mild COVID-19 (a few samples of this study predate the infection). Cell type and time point are not known.

This clonotype was detected ten times or more. This chain connects TRBV5-6 to TRBJ2-4, with TRBD2 as a possible D gene (6 bases). The CDR3 spans 14 residues. The V end was cut by 4 bases, the J end by 6 bases, with 14 bases between. Germline V CDR1 and CDR2: SGHDT, YYEEEE. DNA of the CDR3: TGTGCCAGCAGCCCATGGGGGGTTACAAACATTCAGTACTTC. As protein: CASSPWGVTNIQYF.

This clonotype was counted between two and nine times. The chain has TRBV29-1 and TRBJ2-5; D is perhaps TRBD1 (5 bases). Looked up from germline, CDR1 is SQVTM and CDR2 is ANQGSEA. V was cut by 4 bases and J by 1 base, with 10 bases left in between. This CDR3 has 13 amino acids. CDR3: CSVATETQETQYF. CDR3 nucleotides: TGCAGCGTTGCGACAGAGACCCAAGAGACCCAGTACTTC.

This sequence joins TRBV11-2 and TRBJ2-3; D is unclear. V was clipped by 5 bases and J by 5 bases, with 11 bases between them. The germline CDR1 and CDR2 sequences are SGHAT and FQNNGV. CDR3 size: 13 residues. CDR3 nucleotide sequence: TGTGCCAGCAGCCCGCGGATAGTAGATACGCAGTATTTT. It codes for CASSPRIVDTQYF.

V usage is TRBV6-6 and J usage is TRBJ1-2; 9 bases map to TRBD1. CDR1 and CDR2 from the germline V gene are MNHNY and SVGAGI (reference sequence). The CDR3 totals 14 residues. V shed 3 bases, J shed 2 bases, and the junction held 1 base outside the gene matches. This CDR3 reads CASSYTGGNYGYTF. The CDR3 coding sequence is TGTGCCAGCAGTTATACAGGGGGCAACTATGGCTACACCTTC.

This chain uses TRBV5-1 with TRBJ2-4; the match to TRBD2 covers 10 bases. The germline gives CDR1 SGHRS, CDR2 YFSETQ. The ends lost 4 bases at V and 3 bases at J; junction bases unmatched: 7. CDR3 size: 16 residues. The CDR3 loop reads CASSEASGGFKNIQYF. The CDR3 nucleotides are TGCGCCAGCAGCGAGGCTAGCGGGGGATTCAAAAACATTCAGTACTTC. The variable domain in full, completed from reference TRBV5-1 and TRBJ2-4, reads KAGVTQTPRYLIKTRGQQVTLSCSPISGHRSVSWYQQTPGQGLQFLFEYFSETQRNKGNFPGRFSGRQFSNSRSEMNVSTLELGDSALYLCASSEASGGFKNIQYFGAGTRLSVL.

This clonotype was counted a few times. The rearrangement uses TRBV5-1 and TRBJ2-3; 7 nucleotides align to TRBD1. The germline V gene encodes CDR1 SGHRS and CDR2 YFSETQ. V lost 5 bases to trimming and J lost 2 bases; unmatched junction nucleotides: 5. The length of the CDR3 is 14 residues. CDR3 protein: CASRGDSFTDTQYF. The CDR3 DNA sequence: TGCGCCAGCAGGGGGGACAGTTTCACAGATACGCAGTATTTT.

There are a few counts of this clonotype. V and J are TRBV29-1 and TRBJ1-2, with a possible D match to TRBD1 (6 bases). This CDR3 is built from 15 residues. Germline assignment: CDR1 SQVTM and CDR2 ANQGSEA. V lost 7 bases to trimming and J lost 1 base, with 19 bases between them. CDR3 amino acids: CSDWDIEKNNYGYTF. CDR3 sequence (DNA): TGCAGCGACTGGGACATTGAGAAGAATAACTATGGCTACACCTTC. Full variable domain (remainder filled in from reference TRBV29-1 and TRBJ1-2): SAVISQKPSRDICQRGTSLTIQCQVDSQVTMMFWYRQQPGQSLTLIATANQGSEATYESGFVIDKFPISRPNLTFSTLTVSNMSPEDSSIYLCSDWDIEKNNYGYTFGSGTRLTVV.

The chain has TRBV28 and TRBJ1-5; no clear D gene. Trimming took off 5 bases at V and 6 bases at J, with 23 bases between the two ends. The CDR3 loop spans 17 amino acids. CDR1 MDHEN and CDR2 SYDVKM come from the germline V gene. The CDR3 here is CASSPISDVPSRQPQHF. The CDR3 coding sequence is TGTGCCAGCAGTCCCATCTCTGACGTTCCAAGCCGTCAGCCCCAGCATTTT.

This clonotype was observed a few times. The chain uses TRBV12-3 or TRBV12-4 and TRBJ1-2; D remains ambiguous. This CDR3 spans 13 amino acids. The ends were cut back, 5 bases at V and 2 bases at J, with 9 bases in the middle. The CDR3 DNA sequence: TGTGCCAGCAGTCGGACGGCAAACTATGGCTACACCTTC. This codes for CASSRTANYGYTF.

V gene TRBV4-1 combines with J gene TRBJ1-4; no firm D call. The V end lost 4 bases, the J end lost 4 bases, and 16 bases lay between the germline ends. CDR1 and CDR2 (germline): MGHRA, YSYEKL. This CDR3 is 16 amino acids long. CDR3 sequence: CASSRVGDGINEKLFF. DNA for the CDR3: TGCGCCAGCAGCCGAGTAGGAGACGGGATTAATGAAAAACTGTTTTTT.

This clonotype was counted only a few times. The chain employs TRBV10-3 and TRBJ1-5, with 9 bases identical to TRBD1. CDR1 and CDR2 from the germline V gene are ENHRY and SYGVKD. This CDR3 comprises 15 residues. V lost 5 bases and J lost 7; bases outside the gene matches: 9. In DNA form, the CDR3 reads TGTGCCATCAGTTCCACAGGGGGCGCAGGGCAGCCCCAGCATTTT. Protein sequence: CAISSTGGAGQPQHF.

The sample holds many counts of this clonotype. The chain joins TRBV7-2 to TRBJ1-5; 8 positions match TRBD1. The germline CDR1 and CDR2 sequences are SGHTA and FQGNSA. J lost 3 bases, V lost 0 bases, and 4 bases had no gene match. This CDR3 spans 16 amino acids. Here the CDR3 reads CASSLAGTGSNQPQHF. The CDR3, as DNA: TGTGCCAGCAGCTTAGCCGGGACAGGATCCAATCAGCCCCAGCATTTT.

This clonotype was observed a handful of times. The J gene is TRBJ2-3, the V gene TRBV10-3; D possibly uses TRBD1 or TRBD2 (6 bases each). The length of the CDR3 is 13 residues. Germline V gene sequence: CDR1 ENHRY, CDR2 SYGVKD. Trimming cost V 4 bases and J 4 bases, with 9 bases left between them. The CDR3 bases are TGTGCCATCAGTGTGGGGGGCCCAGATACGCAGTATTTT. Translated: CAISVGGPDTQYF.

CDR3 coding DNA: TGTGCCACCAGCAGAGATATACTAGCGGGTTCCTCCTACAATGAGCAGTTCTTC. Amino acid sequence: CATSRDILAGSSYNEQFF. J is TRBJ2-1 and V is TRBV15; 9 bases map to TRBD2. The CDR3 length is 18 residues. V trimming: 0 bases; J trimming: 0 bases; junction bases outside the gene matches: 6. CDR1 is LNHNV, CDR2 YYDKDF, per germline (reference sequence).

V usage is TRBV6-5 and J usage is TRBJ1-2, with D hard to call. The CDR3 is 11 residues long. Germline CDR1 MNHEY, CDR2 SVGAGI. The ends were cut back, 2 bases at V and 10 bases at J, with 8 bases in the middle. CDR3 in amino acids: CASSYMRVYTF. The CDR3 DNA is TGTGCCAGCAGTTACATGAGGGTCTACACCTTC.

V is TRBV6-5 and J is TRBJ2-5; 7 bases agree with TRBD1. This CDR3 is 14 amino acids long. J was trimmed by 2 bases and V by 4 bases; bases with no gene match: 4. Looked up from germline, CDR1 is MNHEY and CDR2 is SVGAGI. This CDR3 reads CASSSRTGQETQYF. In nucleotides, the CDR3 is TGTGCCAGCAGTTCCCGGACAGGACAAGAGACCCAGTACTTC.

This clonotype was seen repeatedly, ten times or more. The rearrangement uses TRBV7-2 and TRBJ2-2, with 8 nucleotides matching TRBD2. Germline trimming cut 5 bases from V and 0 bases from J; bases unmatched to any gene: 5. Germline lookup yields CDR1 SGHTA and CDR2 FQGNSA. The CDR3 spans 16 residues. DNA for the CDR3: TGTGCCAGCAGCCAATCACTAGCGGCGAACACCGGGGAGCTGTTTTTT. Residues: CASSQSLAANTGELFF. The variable domain in full, completed from reference TRBV7-2 and TRBJ2-2, reads GAGVSQSPSNKVTEKGKDVELRCDPISGHTALYWYRQSLGQGLEFLIYFQGNSAPDKSGLPSDRFSAERTGGSVSTLTIQRTQQEDSAVYLCASSQSLAANTGELFFGEGSRLTVL.

The J gene is TRBJ1-1, the V gene TRBV24-1; TRBD1 matches at 7 bases. V gave up 7 bases and J gave up 11 bases; unmatched junction bases: 6. Germline assignment: CDR1 KGHDR and CDR2 SFDVKD. The CDR3 length is 11 residues. The CDR3 DNA is TGTGCCACCAGACGACAGGGAGGCGCTTTCTTT. Amino acids: CATRRQGGAFF.

This clonotype was seen a few times. J is TRBJ2-5 and V is TRBV5-1; 9 nucleotides align to TRBD2. Germline V gene lookup returns CDR1 SGHRS and CDR2 YFSETQ. V shed 6 bases, J shed 2 bases, and the junction held 5 bases outside the gene matches. The length of the CDR3 is 14 residues. The DNA of the CDR3 is TGCGCCAGCAATCAAGCGGGGGGACAAGAGACCCAGTACTTC. It specifies CASNQAGGQETQYF. The variable domain in full, with the rest retrieved from reference TRBV5-1 and TRBJ2-5, is KAGVTQTPRYLIKTRGQQVTLSCSPISGHRSVSWYQQTPGQGLQFLFEYFSETQRNKGNFPGRFSGRQFSNSRSEMNVSTLELGDSALYLCASNQAGGQETQYFGPGTRLLVL.

This chain connects TRBV12-3 or TRBV12-4 to TRBJ2-1; possibly TRBD2 for D (5 bases). The CDR3 extends over 13 amino acids. V was clipped by 6 bases and J by 11 bases, with 17 bases between them. The CDR3 loop is CASSRPGLSKQFF. For the CDR3, the DNA is TGTGCCAGCAGCCGACCCGGACTCTCTAAGCAGTTCTTC.

The chain links TRBV12-3 or TRBV12-4 to TRBJ1-3; D gene unclear. V was shortened by 4 bases and J by 0 bases, with 13 bases between the two germline ends. The CDR3 length is 16 residues. This CDR3 is CASSSRRFLSGNTIYF. CDR3 nucleotide sequence: TGTGCCAGCAGTTCGCGTCGGTTCCTCTCTGGAAACACCATATATTTT.

The CDR3: CASSLVGGADEKLFF. As DNA, the CDR3 is TGTGCCAGCAGCTTGGTTGGGGGGGCGGATGAAAAACTGTTTTTT. The genes are TRBV5-5 and TRBJ1-4; D is perhaps TRBD1 (6 bases). CDR3 length: 15 residues. V gave up 0 bases and J gave up 6 bases, with 12 bases separating them. Germline V gene sequence: CDR1 SGHKS, CDR2 YYEKEE (reference sequence).

The V and J genes are TRBV3-1 and TRBJ1-2, with 8 bases that match TRBD1. J was trimmed by 6 bases and V by 3 bases; bases with no gene match: 6. The CDR3 has 14 residues. Per the germline V gene, CDR1 is LGHDT and CDR2 is YNNKEL (reference sequence). The CDR3 coding sequence is TGTGCCAGCAGCCACCTCACAGGGGGTAATGGCTACACCTTC. This encodes CASSHLTGGNGYTF.

This clonotype has just a few counts. This chain connects TRBV6-1 to TRBJ2-3, with 8 nucleotides matching TRBD2. CDR1 MNHNS and CDR2 SASEGT come from the germline V gene. The CDR3 has 15 amino acids. The ends lost 2 bases at V and 4 bases at J; junction bases unmatched: 5. CDR3 coding DNA: TGTGCCAGCAGTGAATGGCGGGGGGAGGCAGATACGCAGTATTTT. It encodes CASSEWRGEADTQYF.

J is TRBJ2-5 and V is TRBV7-2, with 9 nucleotides matching TRBD2. The germline V gene encodes CDR1 SGHTA and CDR2 FQGNSA. Trimming took 0 bases from V and 2 from J; bases not matched to a gene: 7. The CDR3 extends over 17 amino acids. The CDR3 DNA sequence: TGTGCCAGCAGCTTAGCGCGGGGGGGCCTGATTCAAGAGACCCAGTACTTC. Translation: CASSLARGGLIQETQYF.

This clonotype was picked up many times. The chain recombines TRBV20-1 with TRBJ2-3; D gene uncertain. Trimming stripped 3 bases from V and 2 bases from J, with 9 bases between. The CDR3 spans 13 residues. The germline V gene encodes CDR1 DFQATT and CDR2 SNEGSKA (reference sequence). CDR3 bases: TGCAGTGCTAGCGCCGTCCTCACAGATACGCAGTATTTT. It encodes CSASAVLTDTQYF.